Listed below are T cell receptor beta chains from one sample, sequenced in a study of blood T cell repertoires in COVID-19. Using immunoSEQ multiplex PCR, the repertoire was profiled, and TCRdb retains in-frame clones only, with some absent. The sample holds about 200,000 clones; 70% to 90% are singletons and the top ten take 20% to 25%. The sequenced sample consisted of peripheral blood. These receptors were collected from a man aged 55 to 70 with active or convalescent COVID-19. CDR3s include the opening cysteine and the closing phenylalanine or tryptophan. The order of the fields is J gene, D gene, clone size, V gene, CDR3 length, CDR3 DNA, CDR3 protein. A D gene is named only where the DNA matches it firmly. Clone size, where shown, is once, few, many, or a class for clones that have expanded.

>TRBJ1-2|NA|NA|TRBV5-4|14
TGTGCCAGCAGCTTACCAGGGGTGAACTATGGCTACACCTTC
CASSLPGVNYGYTF
>TRBJ2-1|NA|NA|TRBV7-9|15
TGTGCCAGCAGCTTCAAATCCACAAGTCCCAATGAGCAGTTCTTC
CASSFKSTSPNEQFF
>TRBJ2-1|TRBD1|NA|TRBV25-1|16
TGTGCCAGCGCGCTAGGGACAGGGGACGGGTTTAATGAGCAGTTCTTC
CASALGTGDGFNEQFF
>TRBJ2-7|TRBD1|NA|TRBV5-5|14
TGTGCCAGCAGCTTGGGACAGGGATTATACGAGCAGTACTTC
CASSLGQGLYEQYF
>TRBJ1-1|TRBD1|NA|TRBV5-1|14
TGCGCCAGCAGCGACGACAGGGAGGACACTGAAGCTTTCTTT
CASSDDREDTEAFF
>TRBJ1-6|NA|once|TRBV5-1|15
TGCGCCAGCAGCTTGGAGGGAGGGAATAATTCACCCCTCCACTTT
CASSLEGGNNSPLHF
>TRBJ1-2|NA|NA|TRBV11-2|16
TGTGCCAGCAGCCCAACCGGACAGTTGAAAGGCTATGGCTACACCTTC
CASSPTGQLKGYGYTF
>TRBJ2-7|NA|few|TRBV10-3|14
TGTGCCATCAGTGAACTCGCGGGGGCGGGGGAGCAGTACTTC
CAISELAGAGEQYF
>TRBJ1-5|NA|NA|TRBV5-5|16
TGTGCCAGCAGCTTTGAAGGGACTCTTGTCAATCAGCCCCAGCATTTT
CASSFEGTLVNQPQHF
>TRBJ2-1|TRBD1|NA|TRBV24-1|12
TGTGCCACCAGTGCAGGGGGATATGAGCAGTTCTTC
CATSAGGYEQFF
>TRBJ1-2|TRBD1|many|TRBV10-3|14
TGTGCCATCAAACCGGGACAGTCTAACTATGGCTACACCTTC
CAIKPGQSNYGYTF
>TRBJ2-6|NA|NA|TRBV11-2|15
TGTGCCAGCAGCACTACGGGAACTGGGGCCAACGTCCTGACTTTC
CASSTTGTGANVLTF
>TRBJ2-5|TRBD1|NA|TRBV6-5|15
TGTGCCAGCAGTTACTCTGACAGGGGACAAGAGACCCAGTACTTC
CASSYSDRGQETQYF
>TRBJ2-7|NA|NA|TRBV18|10
TGTGCCAGCTCACTATCCGAGCAGTACTTC
CASSLSEQYF
>TRBJ2-1|TRBD2|NA|TRBV6-5|11
TGTGCCAGCACGGGTTGGGGGGGGTGGTTCTTC
CASTGWGGWFF
>TRBJ2-3|NA|NA|TRBV5-8|14
TGTGCCAGCAGCTTGGAACGGCAGGTGGATACGCAGTATTTT
CASSLERQVDTQYF
>TRBJ1-2|NA|NA|TRBV7-3|14
TGTGCCAGCAGCTTCAGGGGCCCAAACTATGGCTACACCTTC
CASSFRGPNYGYTF
>TRBJ1-4|NA|NA|TRBV7-9|14
TGTGCCAGCAGCCGGGACACCAGTAATGAAAAACTGTTTTTT
CASSRDTSNEKLFF
>TRBJ1-5|NA|NA|TRBV6-5|13
TGTGCCAGCGAGAACGCGGGGGATCAGCCCCAGCATTTT
CASENAGDQPQHF
>TRBJ2-2|TRBD2|NA|TRBV24-1|15
TGTGCCACCAGGGGTAGCGGGGTGAACACCGGGGAGCTGTTTTTT
CATRGSGVNTGELFF
>TRBJ1-6|TRBD1|NA|TRBV5-1|15
TGCGCCAGCAGCATCGGGACAGCCTATAATTCACCCCTCCACTTT
CASSIGTAYNSPLHF
>TRBJ1-4|TRBD1|NA|TRBV4-1|17
TGCGCCGGGTGTACCGGGACAGGAGCCTCGCATAATGAAAAACTGTTTTTT
CAGCTGTGASHNEKLFF
>TRBJ2-7|NA|NA|TRBV11-2|13
TGTGCCAGCAGCTTAGATTGGGGGCACGAGCAGTACTTC
CASSLDWGHEQYF
>TRBJ1-5|NA|NA|TRBV6-2/TRBV6-3|14
TGTGCCAGCAGTTTAGGGGGGGCAAGTCAGCCCCAGCATTTT
CASSLGGASQPQHF
>TRBJ1-5|NA|NA|TRBV9|21
TGTGCCAGCAGCGTAGTTATTCCAGGACAGTGGGTTAATTATAGCAATCAGCCCCAGCATTTT
CASSVVIPGQWVNYSNQPQHF
>TRBJ2-3|NA|NA|TRBV5-5|15
TGTGCCAGCAGCGCCCAGACTAGTTCTACAGATACGCAGTATTTT
CASSAQTSSTDTQYF